This T cell receptor (beta chain) was sequenced during a study of immune evolution from preneoplasia to lung adenocarcinoma. Study details: HLA loss of heterozygosity: over 5.5% AIS, over 12% MIA, roughly 30% ADC, none AAH.

Patient tissue came from resections in Japan or China, 2014–2017. Whole-study findings and limits: From normal lung to invasive adenocarcinoma, top clone frequencies appeared to decrease.

In the case of this clone: The antigen remains unidentified.

The CDR3 is 13 residues long. Germline assignment: CDR1 ENHRY and CDR2 SYGVKD. V lost 4 bases to trimming and J lost 7 bases, with 12 bases between them. Clones were sequenced by immunoSEQ multiplex PCR, and TCRdb holds only the in-frame ones, with some missing. The data show about 7,800 clones, 72% seen once. The clonotype comes from a donor older than 65 with lung adenocarcinoma. Some clones in this sample may be carry-over from other donors' samples. The specimen was FFPE lung adenocarcinoma in situ tissue. The chain couples TRBV10-3 to TRBJ2-3; unclear D gene. CDR3 amino acids: CAISGGGGNTQYF. Written as DNA, the CDR3 is TGTGCCATCAGTGGGGGTGGCGGAAATACGCAGTATTTT.